The 25 T cell receptor beta chains given below trace back to one sample, sequenced in a study of cytomegalovirus exposure and HLA in healthy donors. 60 Vbeta and 13 Jbeta primers were used in PCR. Generated by immunoSEQ multiplex PCR, the TCRdb table keeps only in-frame clones and is missing some. Of 99,000 or so clones in the sample, over 75% were seen once. Sequences were obtained from PBMCs. The receptors were sampled from a female donor in good health and CMV-seropositive.

V gene TRBV5-6 combines with J gene TRBJ2-7; no firm D call. V was trimmed by 1 base and J by 0 bases, leaving 11 bases between them. The CDR3 contains 15 residues. The germline V gene encodes CDR1 SGHDT and CDR2 YYEEEE. This CDR3 is CASSLIREVSYEQYF. The CDR3 DNA sequence: TGTGCCAGCAGCTTGATTCGTGAGGTCTCCTACGAGCAGTACTTC.

This rearrangement joins TRBV19 to TRBJ1-4, with 9 bases matching TRBD1. The CDR3 runs 16 residues. V trimming: 4 bases; J trimming: 4 bases; junction bases outside the gene matches: 7. Looked up from germline, CDR1 is LNHDA and CDR2 is SQIVND (reference sequence). DNA of the CDR3: TGTGCCAGTAGTAACTACCGGGACAGGGATAATGAAAAACTGTTTTTT. Translation: CASSNYRDRDNEKLFF.

Only a few counts were recorded for this clone. The chain has TRBV10-3 and TRBJ2-1; 14 nucleotides line up with TRBD2. V lost 3 bases, J lost 4 bases, and 8 bases stayed unmatched. Germline V gives CDR1 ENHRY, CDR2 SYGVKD. The CDR3 sequence is 18 residues long. The CDR3 reads CAISETGTSGGLYNEQFF. In DNA, the CDR3 is TGTGCCATCAGTGAAACCGGGACTAGCGGGGGCCTGTACAATGAGCAGTTCTTC.

This chain uses TRBV25-1 with TRBJ1-5, with 8 bases matching TRBD1. Germline assignment: CDR1 MGHDK and CDR2 SYGVNS. V was clipped by 1 base and J by 5 bases; unmatched bases: 4. The CDR3 runs 15 residues. The CDR3, as DNA: TGTGCCAGCAGTGAATCAGGGGGCCGATATCAGCCCCAGCATTTT. This codes for CASSESGGRYQPQHF.

The rearrangement links TRBV10-1 to TRBJ1-2; D gene unclear. Trimming pared 5 bases from V and 7 bases from J, leaving 14 bases between. The CDR3 consists of 13 residues. CDR1 and CDR2 from the germline V gene are WNHNN and SYGVQD (reference sequence). CDR3 sequence: CASSLNRKAGYTF. The CDR3 bases are TGCGCCAGCAGTTTAAACAGAAAGGCTGGCTACACCTTC.

This chain links TRBV7-8 with TRBJ1-1; D call uncertain. The CDR3 length is 11 residues. Germline V gene sequence: CDR1 SGHVS, CDR2 FQNEAQ. V was trimmed by 2 bases and J by 8 bases, leaving 6 bases between them. CDR3 sequence (DNA): TGTGCCAGCAGCTTAACAGAGGAAGCTTTCTTT. Its translation: CASSLTEEAFF.

This rearrangement joins TRBV10-2 to TRBJ2-7; D is perhaps TRBD1 (6 bases). Germline V gives CDR1 WSHSY, CDR2 SAAADI. This CDR3 contains 12 residues. Trimming left V 7 bases short and J 3 bases short, with 10 bases between. This CDR3 is CASTQGSYEQYF. CDR3 bases: TGCGCCAGCACACAGGGAAGCTACGAGCAGTACTTC.

The chain is built from TRBV7-2 and TRBJ1-1; D may be TRBD1 (6 bases). Germline CDR1 is SGHTA and CDR2 is FQGNSA. Deletions cut 5 bases from V and 1 base from J, with 14 bases between. The CDR3 runs 15 residues. CDR3 DNA: TGTGCCAGCAGCCGAATAACAGGGCCGAACACTGAAGCTTTCTTT. This codes for CASSRITGPNTEAFF.

The V and J genes are TRBV7-2 and TRBJ1-3; 9 bases match TRBD1. V lost 1 base, J lost 4 bases, and 5 bases stayed unmatched. The germline CDR1 and CDR2 sequences are SGHTA and FQGNSA. The CDR3 spans 16 residues. CDR3 nucleotide sequence: TGTGCCAGCAGCTTAGGGCGGGACAGGGACGGAAACACCATATATTTT. It specifies CASSLGRDRDGNTIYF. Looking up the rest from reference TRBV7-2 and TRBJ1-3 gives the full variable domain: GAGVSQSPSNKVTEKGKDVELRCDPISGHTALYWYRQSLGQGLEFLIYFQGNSAPDKSGLPSDRFSAERTGGSVSTLTIQRTQQEDSAVYLCASSLGRDRDGNTIYFGEGSWLTVV.

The chain combines TRBV11-2 with TRBJ2-7; no reliable D call. Between the trimmed V and J ends, which lost 1 base and 2 bases, there was a span of 12 bases. This CDR3 spans 15 amino acids. Germline values: CDR1 SGHAT, CDR2 FQNNGV. In DNA, the CDR3 is TGTGCCAGCAGCTTAGGTCTGGCACCCACCTACGAGCAGTACTTC. Its translation: CASSLGLAPTYEQYF.

This sequence joins TRBV5-6 and TRBJ2-4; 7 bases are a match to TRBD1. The CDR3 runs 15 residues. Germline trimming cut 5 bases from V and 1 base from J; bases unmatched to any gene: 6. Germline values: CDR1 SGHDT, CDR2 YYEEEE. The CDR3 sequence: CASRLSRGAKNIQYF. In DNA, the CDR3 is TGTGCCAGCAGGTTGTCCAGGGGGGCCAAAAACATTCAGTACTTC.

The V call is TRBV6-4, the J call TRBJ1-6; D uncertain. In germline, CDR1 is MRHNA, CDR2 SNTAGT. The CDR3 covers 14 residues. V was clipped by 5 bases and J by 4 bases, with 9 bases between them. CDR3 nucleotides: TGTGCCAGCAGTCTCGACACATATAATTCACCCCTCCACTTT. Its protein product is CASSLDTYNSPLHF.

This chain joins TRBV6-5 and TRBJ1-6, with D unclear. CDR1 is MNHEY and CDR2 is SVGAGI in the germline V gene. This CDR3 contains 15 residues. V was cut by 5 bases and J by 10 bases, with 18 bases left in between. Here the CDR3 reads CASSPDALPHSPLHF. The CDR3 coding sequence is TGTGCCAGCAGTCCTGATGCGCTCCCCCACTCACCCCTCCACTTT.

The chain recombines TRBV6-5 with TRBJ2-7, with no clear D. There are 13 residues in the CDR3. Deletions cut 2 bases from V and 5 bases from J, with 10 bases between. Per the germline V gene, CDR1 is MNHEY and CDR2 is SVGAGI. The CDR3 protein is CASSYPAGNEQYF. The CDR3 bases are TGTGCCAGCAGTTACCCGGCAGGCAACGAGCAGTACTTC.

This clone was counted between two and nine times. This chain connects TRBV2 to TRBJ1-1, with 8 bases lining up with TRBD1. V lost 10 bases to trimming and J lost 6 bases; unmatched junction nucleotides: 13. The CDR3 is 14 amino acids. CDR1 SNHLY and CDR2 FYNNEI come from the germline V gene. The CDR3 sequence: CATHRTGLGAEAFF. DNA for the CDR3: TGTGCCACTCACCGGACAGGGCTCGGCGCTGAAGCTTTCTTT. Full variable domain (outside the CDR3, taken from reference TRBV2 and TRBJ1-1): EPEVTQTPSHQVTQMGQEVILRCVPISNHLYFYWYRQILGQKVEFLVSFYNNEISEKSEIFDDQFSVERPDGSNFTLKIRSTKLEDSAMYFCATHRTGLGAEAFFGQGTRLTVV.

The J gene is TRBJ2-7, the V gene TRBV6-5; perhaps TRBD1 as D (5 bases). This CDR3 spans 15 amino acids. With 1 base removed from V and 7 bases from J, the gap between germline ends came to 17 bases. From germline, CDR1 is MNHEY and CDR2 SVGAGI. This CDR3 is CASSYFGAGQGEQYF. CDR3 DNA sequence: TGTGCCAGCAGTTACTTTGGGGCCGGGCAAGGGGAGCAGTACTTC.

This clone was detected only a few times. The genes are TRBV27 and TRBJ2-3; 8 bases fit TRBD2. This CDR3 spans 16 amino acids. Trimming removed 3 bases from V and 0 bases from J; junction bases left unmatched: 5. Germline CDR1 is MNHEY and CDR2 is SMNVEV (reference sequence). This chain's CDR3 is CASSFFSGASTDTQYF. In nucleotides, the CDR3 is TGTGCCAGCAGTTTCTTTAGCGGGGCTAGCACAGATACGCAGTATTTT.

The genes are TRBV4-1 and TRBJ1-3; 7 bases map to TRBD1. Germline-derived CDR1 and CDR2 are MGHRA and YSYEKL. V dropped 4 bases and J dropped 0; count of bases not matched to a gene: 3. The CDR3 is 15 amino acids. CDR3 region: CASSRDSNSGNTIYF. CDR3 DNA: TGCGCCAGCAGCCGGGACAGCAACTCTGGAAACACCATATATTTT.

This rearrangement joins TRBV19 to TRBJ1-5, with D perhaps TRBD1 (5 bases). The V gene lost 9 bases and the J gene lost 1 base, with 16 bases spanning the gap. This CDR3 is 15 amino acids long. Looked up from germline, CDR1 is LNHDA and CDR2 is SQIVND (reference sequence). CDR3 nucleotides: TGTGCCAGCCGGACCCGGGGGACCAGCAATCAGCCCCAGCATTTT. It translates to CASRTRGTSNQPQHF.

The chain uses TRBV5-1 and TRBJ2-3; TRBD1 aligns across 9 bases. Germline CDR1 and CDR2: SGHRS and YFSETQ. CDR3 length: 18 residues. Trimming cost V 4 bases and J 2 bases; bases outside gene matches: 14. CDR3: CASSRNPGQGYYTDTQYF. The DNA of the CDR3 is TGCGCCAGCAGCCGAAACCCCGGACAGGGGTACTACACAGATACGCAGTATTTT.

This clone showed up just once. The V and J genes are TRBV19 and TRBJ1-5, with 9 positions matching TRBD1. Germline CDR1 is LNHDA and CDR2 is SQIVND (reference sequence). This CDR3 comprises 15 residues. Losses at the gene ends were 6 bases for V and 8 bases for J; bases not matched to a gene: 11. CDR3 loop: CASSITTGGREPQHF. Here the CDR3 DNA reads TGTGCCAGTAGCATAACCACAGGGGGCAGGGAGCCCCAGCATTTT.

This chain links TRBV5-1 with TRBJ2-7; 7 bases line up with TRBD2. From germline, CDR1 is SGHRS and CDR2 YFSETQ. V dropped 2 bases and J dropped 3; count of bases not matched to a gene: 5. The CDR3 totals 14 residues. CDR3 protein: CASSFASGVYEQYF. In DNA form, the CDR3 reads TGCGCCAGCAGCTTCGCTAGCGGAGTCTACGAGCAGTACTTC.

The CDR3 DNA reads TGCAGCGTTGGCGGTGAGGACTATGGCTACACCTTC. Translating it yields CSVGGEDYGYTF. V is TRBV29-1 and J is TRBJ1-2, with D uncertain. V was shortened by 4 bases and J by 3 bases, with 9 bases between the two germline ends. CDR1 and CDR2 (germline): SQVTM, ANQGSEA. The CDR3 runs to 12 residues.

This clone was counted a single time. The J gene is TRBJ2-2, the V gene TRBV7-2; D possibly corresponds to TRBD2 (6 bases). Deletions cut 0 bases from V and 4 bases from J, with 9 bases between. The CDR3 totals 15 residues. Germline V gene data show CDR1 as SGHTA and CDR2 as FQGNSA. CDR3 amino acids: CASSLAQGGTGELFF. Here the CDR3 DNA reads TGTGCCAGCAGCTTAGCGCAGGGAGGCACCGGGGAGCTGTTTTTT.

The chain employs TRBV6-6 and TRBJ2-1; 8 nucleotides align to TRBD2. This CDR3 is 14 amino acids long. Germline-derived CDR1 and CDR2 are MNHNY and SVGAGI (reference sequence). Trimming at V came to 10 bases and at J to 2 bases, leaving 7 bases not matched to a gene. DNA for the CDR3: TGTGCCACCAAAAGCGGGAGCCCCTACAATGAGCAGTTCTTC. Translation: CATKSGSPYNEQFF.